This is a list of T cell receptor beta chains from one sample in a study of cytomegalovirus exposure and HLA in healthy donors. Profiled with immunoSEQ multiplex PCR; TCRdb holds only in-frame clones, not every one. The sample lists about 150,000 clones, about 88% occurring once. Input material: PBMCs. These receptors were collected from a man between 18 and 35 years old in good health and CMV-seronegative. Both conserved end residues are part of each CDR3. The order of the fields is clone size, D gene, V gene, J gene, CDR3 protein, CDR3 DNA. A D gene is named only where the DNA matches it firmly. Rows give clone size only sometimes, using once, few, many, or a class for an expanded clone.

>NA|TRBD1|TRBV4-2|TRBJ1-5
CASSQEGTGGVNQPQHF
TGTGCCAGCAGCCAAGAAGGGACAGGGGGCGTCAATCAGCCCCAGCATTTT
>NA|TRBD2|TRBV18|TRBJ2-7
CASSDLAGGPSEQYF
TGTGCCAGCTCGGACCTAGCGGGAGGGCCAAGCGAGCAGTACTTC
>NA|TRBD1|TRBV4-1|TRBJ2-1
CASSQAPQGTPWDEQFF
TGCGCCAGCAGCCAAGCGCCACAGGGGACCCCCTGGGATGAGCAGTTCTTC
>NA|TRBD2|TRBV18|TRBJ2-5
CASSPVTSPETQYF
TGTGCCAGCTCACCAGTGACTAGCCCAGAGACCCAGTACTTC
>NA|TRBD1|TRBV27|TRBJ1-1
CASRVTGGPTEAFF
TGTGCCAGCAGGGTTACAGGGGGCCCCACTGAAGCTTTCTTT
>once|NA|TRBV29-1|TRBJ2-7
CSVESNSYEQYF
TGCAGCGTTGAGTCAAACTCCTACGAGCAGTACTTC
>NA|NA|TRBV6-5|TRBJ2-5
CASSKETGNQETQYF
TGTGCCAGCAGCAAGGAAACAGGGAACCAAGAGACCCAGTACTTC
>NA|NA|TRBV27|TRBJ2-7
CASSPPRYYEQYF
TGTGCCAGCAGTCCCCCTAGATACTACGAGCAGTACTTC
>NA|NA|TRBV25-1|TRBJ1-2
CASSDSDYGYTF
TGTGCCAGCAGTGATTCAGATTATGGCTACACCTTC
>NA|NA|TRBV6-6|TRBJ1-5
CASSPGSGALNQPQHF
TGTGCCAGCAGTCCAGGGTCAGGGGCCCTCAACCAGCCCCAGCATTTT
>NA|TRBD2|TRBV2|TRBJ2-5
CASLPPQAGGGETQYF
TGTGCCAGCCTCCCCCCCCAAGCGGGGGGTGGAGAGACCCAGTACTTC
>NA|TRBD2|TRBV4-2|TRBJ2-7
CASSQEGTSGIYEQYF
TGTGCCAGCAGCCAAGAAGGGACTAGCGGGATATACGAGCAGTACTTC
>NA|TRBD1|TRBV28|TRBJ1-5
CASSLSPGQGGQPQHF
TGTGCCAGCAGTTTATCCCCGGGACAGGGCGGTCAGCCCCAGCATTTT
>NA|NA|TRBV7-9|TRBJ1-5
CASSLEGMGNQPQHF
TGTGCCAGCAGCTTGGAGGGCATGGGCAATCAGCCCCAGCATTTT
>NA|NA|TRBV30|TRBJ1-3
CAWTRGWTGNTIYF
TGTGCCTGGACCCGAGGGTGGACTGGAAACACCATATATTTT
>NA|NA|TRBV27|TRBJ1-1
CASSHLKRETEAFF
TGTGCCAGCAGTCATTTGAAAAGGGAGACTGAAGCTTTCTTT
>NA|NA|TRBV28|TRBJ1-4
CASRLIRGEKLFF
TGTGCCAGCAGGCTAATAAGGGGAGAAAAACTGTTTTTT
>NA|TRBD2|TRBV5-1|TRBJ2-4
CASSLVTSGRRDIQYF
TGCGCCAGCAGCTTGGTTACTAGCGGGAGACGGGACATTCAGTACTTC
>NA|TRBD1|TRBV7-2|TRBJ2-7
CASSPRAGGNEQYF
TGTGCCAGCAGCCCAAGGGCAGGGGGCAACGAGCAGTACTTC
>few|NA|TRBV28|TRBJ1-3
CASRGQISSGNTIYF
TGTGCCAGCAGGGGGCAGATCAGCTCTGGAAACACCATATATTTT
>NA|TRBD1|TRBV28|TRBJ2-1
CASPKSGQGAREQFF
TGTGCCAGCCCCAAGTCGGGACAGGGGGCAAGAGAGCAGTTCTTC
>NA|NA|TRBV28|TRBJ2-7
CASSFRQGRYEQYF
TGTGCCAGCAGTTTCAGGCAGGGCCGCTACGAGCAGTACTTC
>NA|NA|TRBV19|TRBJ2-7
CASNQQGSYEQYF
TGTGCCAGTAATCAACAGGGATCCTACGAGCAGTACTTC
>few|NA|TRBV5-1|TRBJ2-1
CASEEYNEQFF
TGCGCCAGCGAGGAATACAATGAGCAGTTCTTC
>NA|NA|TRBV2|TRBJ2-5
CASRRRAWPRQETQYF
TGTGCCAGCAGACGGCGGGCCTGGCCCCGACAAGAGACCCAGTACTTC
>NA|NA|TRBV7-9|TRBJ1-5
CASSLEGGRNQPQHF
TGTGCCAGCAGCTTAGAGGGGGGGCGCAATCAGCCCCAGCATTTT
>NA|TRBD1|TRBV14|TRBJ1-1
CASSPRGQPKGNTEAFF
TGTGCCAGCAGCCCAAGGGGACAGCCAAAAGGGAACACTGAAGCTTTCTTT
>NA|NA|TRBV18|TRBJ2-7
CASSPGTTGYEQYF
TGTGCCAGCTCACCGGGGACAACGGGCTACGAGCAGTACTTC
>NA|TRBD2|TRBV6-1|TRBJ2-1
CASSGAGGVNEQFF
TGTGCCAGCAGTGGAGCGGGAGGGGTGAATGAGCAGTTCTTC
>NA|TRBD1|TRBV5-1|TRBJ2-2
CATMTGTTGELFF
TGCGCCACCATGACAGGGACCACCGGGGAGCTGTTTTTT